A single sample gave rise to the 24 T cell receptor beta chains below, sequenced in a study of T cell responses to AZD1222 COVID-19 vaccine. Profiling relied on immunoSEQ multiplex PCR, and the TCRdb table lists in-frame clones only, not all of them. The table records about 160,000 clones, 85% to 95% of them present only once. The sample was peripheral blood, taken on day 0 of AZD1222 vaccination. The receptors derive from an adult in good health.

The chain employs TRBV30 and TRBJ1-6, with 11 bases lining up with TRBD1. The CDR3 is made up of 15 amino acids. Germline CDR1 reads GTSNPN; CDR2 reads SVGIG (reference sequence). After removal of 8 bases from V and 4 bases from J, the junction contained 7 bases not matched to a gene. CDR3 loop: CATDRGQMYNSPLHF. In nucleotides, the CDR3 is TGTGCCACGGACAGGGGGCAGATGTATAATTCACCCCTCCACTTT. The variable domain in full, with the rest retrieved from reference TRBV30 and TRBJ1-6, is SQTIHQWPATLVQPVGSPLSLECTVEGTSNPNLYWYRQAAGRGLQLLFYSVGIGQISSEVPQNLSASRPQDRQFILSSKKLLLSDSGFYLCATDRGQMYNSPLHFGNGTRLTVT.

The V call is TRBV9, the J call TRBJ2-7; TRBD2 is a possible D gene (6 bases). The germline V gene encodes CDR1 SGDLS and CDR2 YYNGEE. Trimming left V 3 bases short and J 2 bases short, with 12 bases between. This CDR3 has 14 amino acids. CDR3 in DNA: TGTGCCAGCAGCGCCGGGGGTGAGGCCTACGAGCAGTACTTC. It codes for CASSAGGEAYEQYF.

The CDR3: CASSLAGQGDTGELFF. CDR3 bases: TGTGCCAGCAGCCTGGCGGGACAGGGTGACACCGGGGAGCTGTTTTTT. The chain carries TRBV5-4 and TRBJ2-2; 9 bases fit TRBD1. V lost 4 bases, J lost 3 bases, and 7 bases stayed unmatched. This CDR3 region has 16 residues. The V gene's germline CDR1 is SGHNT and CDR2 YYREEE (reference sequence).

The chain uses TRBV19 and TRBJ1-1; the match to TRBD1 covers 9 bases. The CDR3 contains 12 residues. V shed 7 bases and J 7 bases; nucleotides not matched to a gene: 4. The germline V gene has CDR1 LNHDA and CDR2 SQIVND (reference sequence). Written as DNA, the CDR3 is TGTGCCAGTAAGGACAGGGGATATGAAGCTTTCTTT. It translates to CASKDRGYEAFF.

The chain couples TRBV6-5 to TRBJ1-2; no firm D call. Looked up from germline, CDR1 is MNHEY and CDR2 is SVGAGI. The CDR3 spans 11 residues. V lost 2 bases and J 4 bases, leaving 2 bases between the germline ends. The CDR3, as DNA: TGTGCCAGCAGTTACGGCTATGGCTACACCTTC. Translated: CASSYGYGYTF.

The gene calls are TRBV5-1 and TRBJ1-2, with 7 bases that match TRBD1. The CDR3 has 15 amino acids. Germline CDR1 is SGHRS and CDR2 is YFSETQ. The V segment lost 0 bases and the J segment 1 base; nucleotides outside the gene matches: 3. CDR3 residues: CASSLVAGGNYGYTF. The CDR3 region has the DNA TGCGCCAGCAGCTTGGTAGCAGGGGGTAACTATGGCTACACCTTC.

V gene TRBV3-1 (or the pseudogene TRBV3-2) combines with J gene TRBJ2-3, with 8 positions matching TRBD2. With V trimmed by 2 bases and J by 6 bases, 16 bases remained unmatched. The CDR3 loop spans 18 amino acids. Germline CDR1 reads LGHDT; CDR2 reads YNNKEL (reference sequence). The DNA for the CDR3 is TGTGCCAGCAGCCAACTCTACGGGAGGCGGGGGGACGGTGATACGCAGTATTTT. This translates into CASSQLYGRRGDGDTQYF.

This sequence joins TRBV24-1 and TRBJ1-2, with D possibly matching TRBD1 (5 bases). From germline, CDR1 is KGHDR and CDR2 SFDVKD. There are 12 residues in the CDR3. Trimming shortened V by 5 bases and J by 8 bases, and 11 bases separated the two germline ends. CDR3 loop: CATSADWGGYTF. CDR3 DNA: TGTGCCACCAGTGCTGATTGGGGGGGCTACACCTTC.

The gene calls are TRBV20-1 and TRBJ2-5; maybe TRBD2 (7 bases). The germline gives CDR1 DFQATT, CDR2 SNEGSKA (reference sequence). Trimming left V 3 bases short and J 1 base short, with 12 bases between. The CDR3 loop spans 14 amino acids. The CDR3 protein is CSASRGGRQETQYF. The CDR3 DNA sequence: TGCAGTGCTAGTAGGGGGGGGCGCCAAGAGACCCAGTACTTC.

The chain couples TRBV15 to TRBJ2-3; D may be TRBD2 (5 bases). The ends were cut back, 6 bases at V and 0 bases at J, with 16 bases in the middle. CDR3 length: 16 residues. CDR1 is LNHNV, CDR2 YYDKDF, per germline (reference sequence). The CDR3 nucleotides read TGTGCCACCAGTCCTATAAGAGGGTTTAGCACAGATACGCAGTATTTT. Residues: CATSPIRGFSTDTQYF.

The chain has TRBV6-2 or TRBV6-3 and TRBJ1-5; no clear D. Germline CDR1 reads MNHEY; CDR2 reads SVGEGT. The ends were cut back, 0 bases at V and 2 bases at J, with 11 bases in the middle. The CDR3 length is 16 residues. The CDR3 reads CASSYSTGLGNQPQHF. CDR3 sequence (DNA): TGTGCCAGCAGTTACTCTACGGGGTTGGGCAATCAGCCCCAGCATTTT.

V gene TRBV3-1 (or the pseudogene TRBV3-2) combines with J gene TRBJ1-1; D uncertain. Trimming shortened V by 3 bases and J by 6 bases, and 17 bases separated the two germline ends. The CDR3 covers 15 residues. Germline V gene data show CDR1 as LGHDT and CDR2 as YNNKEL (reference sequence). DNA for the CDR3: TGTGCCAGCAGCCATGGCGCGGCGGGAAGCGCTGAAGCTTTCTTT. It yields the protein CASSHGAAGSAEAFF.

The chain is built from TRBV7-2 and TRBJ2-7; no firm D call. CDR1 is SGHTA and CDR2 is FQGNSA in the germline V gene. Trimming shortened V by 0 bases and J by 9 bases, and 18 bases separated the two germline ends. This CDR3 contains 15 residues. The CDR3 here is CASSLAIIAPPRQYF. The CDR3 DNA sequence: TGTGCCAGCAGCTTAGCGATTATTGCTCCACCTCGGCAGTACTTC.

The rearrangement joins TRBV9 to TRBJ1-3, with D tentatively TRBD1 (6 bases). CDR1 is SGDLS and CDR2 is YYNGEE in the germline V gene. The CDR3 has 16 residues. Between the trimmed V and J ends, which lost 0 bases and 0 bases, there was a span of 10 bases. The chain's CDR3 is CASSVVGTTSGNTIYF. The CDR3, as DNA: TGTGCCAGCAGCGTAGTAGGGACAACCTCTGGAAACACCATATATTTT.

The chain recombines TRBV7-6 with TRBJ1-3, with D possibly matching TRBD1 (6 bases). The CDR3 is 18 residues long. Germline assignment: CDR1 SGHVS and CDR2 FNYEAQ. Trimming stripped 3 bases from V and 4 bases from J, with 22 bases between. In DNA, the CDR3 is TGTGCCAGCAGCTTGGGGGTGAACCCGGGGGCGAAAGGAAACACCATATATTTT. This codes for CASSLGVNPGAKGNTIYF.

The rearrangement uses TRBV6-2 or TRBV6-3 and TRBJ1-1; maybe TRBD1 (5 bases). The V end was cut by 2 bases, the J end by 0 bases, with 10 bases between. This CDR3 region has 15 residues. In germline, CDR1 is MNHEY, CDR2 SVGEGT. CDR3 nucleotides: TGTGCCAGCAGTTACCCCCTGGGGCTGAACACTGAAGCTTTCTTT. Amino acid sequence: CASSYPLGLNTEAFF.

The chain combines TRBV5-8 with TRBJ2-1, with a possible D match to TRBD1 (5 bases). The CDR3 has 12 amino acids. Germline-derived CDR1 and CDR2 are SGHTS and YDEGEE. V was trimmed by 0 bases and J by 11 bases, leaving 9 bases between them. The CDR3 coding sequence is TGTGCCAGCAGCTTGGGGCGACAGAAGCAGTTCTTC. Translation: CASSLGRQKQFF. Full variable domain (rest looked up from reference TRBV5-8 and TRBJ2-1): EAGVTQSPTHLIKTRGQQATLRCSPISGHTSVYWYQQALGLGLQFLLWYDEGEERNRGNFPPRFSGRQFPNYSSELNVNALELEDSALYLCASSLGRQKQFFGPGTRLTVL.

This rearrangement joins TRBV5-1 to TRBJ1-2; D is perhaps TRBD1 (6 bases). Trimming stripped 4 bases from V and 4 bases from J, with 26 bases between. The length of the CDR3 is 18 residues. CDR1 and CDR2 from the germline V gene are SGHRS and YFSETQ. The CDR3 sequence is CASSAYNLRGRGGYGYTF. For the CDR3, the DNA is TGCGCCAGCAGCGCCTACAATTTACGGGGGAGAGGGGGCTATGGCTACACCTTC.

The chain has TRBV5-1 and TRBJ1-1, with D possibly being TRBD1 (5 bases). This CDR3 is 15 amino acids long. In germline, CDR1 is SGHRS, CDR2 YFSETQ. Trimming took 0 bases from V and 3 from J, leaving 12 bases between them. This chain's CDR3 is CASSLEGVGDTEAFF. DNA of the CDR3: TGCGCCAGCAGCTTGGAAGGGGTCGGGGACACTGAAGCTTTCTTT.

The CDR3 spells CASSEGQILYNSPLHF. The DNA of the CDR3 is TGTGCCAGCAGCGAGGGACAGATCCTCTATAATTCACCCCTCCACTTT. The rearrangement joins TRBV7-2 to TRBJ1-6, with 7 bases fitting TRBD1. The V segment lost 5 bases and the J segment 3 bases; nucleotides outside the gene matches: 7. This CDR3 contains 16 residues. Germline values: CDR1 SGHTA, CDR2 FQGNSA.

J is TRBJ2-7 and V is TRBV7-9; D remains ambiguous. V was trimmed by 1 base and J by 5 bases, leaving 9 bases between them. Per the germline V gene, CDR1 is SEHNR and CDR2 is FQNEAQ (reference sequence). There are 13 residues in the CDR3. CDR3 loop: CASSLVLEDEQYF. The CDR3 nucleotides are TGTGCCAGCAGCTTAGTCTTAGAGGACGAGCAGTACTTC.

The chain employs TRBV6-2 or TRBV6-3 and TRBJ1-2, with D possibly matching TRBD1 (5 bases). Germline CDR1 and CDR2: MNHEY and SVGEGT. The ends were cut back, 2 bases at V and 6 bases at J, with 19 bases in the middle. The CDR3 spans 16 residues. The CDR3 is CASSYPGVGQRNGYTF. Here the CDR3 DNA reads TGTGCCAGCAGTTACCCGGGAGTGGGGCAGCGAAATGGCTACACCTTC.

The chain has TRBV3-1 (or the pseudogene TRBV3-2) and TRBJ2-2; tentatively, D is TRBD1 (6 bases). Germline CDR1 is LGHDT and CDR2 is YNNKEL (reference sequence). CDR3 length: 15 amino acids. Trimming left V 1 base short and J 6 bases short, with 12 bases between. The chain's CDR3 is CASSQATAGAGELFF. The CDR3 nucleotides read TGTGCCAGCAGCCAAGCGACGGCAGGGGCCGGGGAGCTGTTTTTT.

The rearrangement joins TRBV28 to TRBJ1-6; 7 nucleotides line up with TRBD1. CDR1 and CDR2 (germline): MDHEN, SYDVKM. The CDR3 covers 16 residues. Losses at the gene ends were 7 bases for V and 5 bases for J; bases not matched to a gene: 11. The CDR3 sequence: CASTGQDGANNSPLHF. The CDR3 DNA is TGTGCCAGCACCGGACAGGACGGCGCGAATAATTCACCCCTCCACTTT.